These 24 T cell receptor beta chains came from one sample sequenced in a study of cytomegalovirus exposure and HLA in healthy donors. Use of 60 Vbeta and 13 Jbeta primers characterized the PCR. Profiled with immunoSEQ multiplex PCR; TCRdb holds only in-frame clones, not every one. This sample carries about 170,000 clones, around 74% of them seen once, and the ten largest clones take approximately 2%. The sequenced sample consisted of PBMCs. The origin of the receptors is a female donor in good health and CMV-seronegative.

For the CDR3, the DNA is TGTGCCAGCAGCGTAGAAGGAGGGGACTCACCCCTCCACTTT. It translates to CASSVEGGDSPLHF. The genes are TRBV9 and TRBJ1-6, with a weak D call TRBD1 (5 bases). Trimming shortened V by 0 bases and J by 10 bases, and 11 bases separated the two germline ends. The CDR3 contains 14 residues. Per germline, CDR1 SGDLS and CDR2 YYNGEE.

This clone was picked up a small number of times. The V call is TRBV2, the J call TRBJ1-4; 10 bases agree with TRBD1. This CDR3 comprises 15 residues. Germline V gene data show CDR1 as SNHLY and CDR2 as FYNNEI. Trimming at V came to 5 bases and at J to 7 bases, leaving 7 bases not matched to a gene. The CDR3 reads CASSQTGGGGEKLFF. CDR3 bases: TGTGCCAGCAGTCAGACAGGGGGCGGGGGTGAAAAACTGTTTTTT.

Many counts were recorded for this clone. The chain uses TRBV5-1 and TRBJ1-1, with a tentative D call TRBD1 (5 bases). The CDR3 is 15 residues long. Deletions cut 0 bases from V and 0 bases from J, with 9 bases between. Germline loops: CDR1 SGHRS, CDR2 YFSETQ. CDR3 sequence: CASSLVGALNTEAFF. The DNA of the CDR3 is TGCGCCAGCAGCTTGGTTGGGGCCCTGAACACTGAAGCTTTCTTT.

The V and J genes are TRBV5-1 and TRBJ2-2, with 7 nucleotides matching TRBD2. Germline V gene lookup returns CDR1 SGHRS and CDR2 YFSETQ. This CDR3 has 17 residues. V was pared by 3 bases and J by 3 bases, with 11 bases of the junction left unmatched. The CDR3 reads CASSSTWGGFDTGELFF. DNA of the CDR3: TGCGCCAGCAGCTCCACCTGGGGGGGTTTTGACACCGGGGAGCTGTTTTTT.

V and J are TRBV7-2 and TRBJ1-4; no clear D. Looked up from germline, CDR1 is SGHTA and CDR2 is FQGNSA. V was shortened by 5 bases and J by 0 bases, with 19 bases between the two germline ends. The CDR3 length is 18 residues. CDR3 coding DNA: TGTGCCAGCAGCCCCGGAGGGAGGACGTTCGCAACTAATGAAAAACTGTTTTTT. Its protein product is CASSPGGRTFATNEKLFF.

CDR3 amino acids: CASSVGLAVSYEQYF. CDR3 in DNA: TGTGCCAGCAGCGTTGGACTAGCGGTCTCCTACGAGCAGTACTTC. The chain has TRBV11-1 and TRBJ2-7; 10 bases fit TRBD2. V was pared by 5 bases and J by 0 bases, with 4 bases of the junction left unmatched. Germline assignment: CDR1 SGHAT and CDR2 FQDESV (reference sequence). The CDR3 consists of 15 residues.

The J gene is TRBJ1-4, the V gene TRBV5-1; the D is unclear. From germline, CDR1 is SGHRS and CDR2 YFSETQ. CDR3 length equals 14 residues. V was clipped by 0 bases and J by 8 bases, with 11 bases between them. This chain's CDR3 is CASSLVSPVEKLFF. CDR3 sequence (DNA): TGCGCCAGCAGCTTGGTGAGTCCTGTCGAAAAACTGTTTTTT. Looking up the rest from reference TRBV5-1 and TRBJ1-4 gives the full variable domain: KAGVTQTPRYLIKTRGQQVTLSCSPISGHRSVSWYQQTPGQGLQFLFEYFSETQRNKGNFPGRFSGRQFSNSRSEMNVSTLELGDSALYLCASSLVSPVEKLFFGSGTQLSVL.

The CDR3: CASSYRDRQETQYF. CDR3 in DNA: TGTGCCAGCAGTTACCGGGACAGACAAGAGACCCAGTACTTC. This rearrangement joins TRBV6-6 to TRBJ2-5; 7 bases are shared with TRBD1. Germline CDR1 and CDR2: MNHNY and SVGAGI (reference sequence). J was trimmed by 2 bases and V by 2 bases; bases with no gene match: 2. This CDR3 has 14 residues.

The CDR3 region is CASSLGRNTEAFF. The CDR3, as DNA: TGTGCCAGCAGCTTGGGCAGGAACACTGAAGCTTTCTTT. The chain is built from TRBV5-6 and TRBJ1-1, with D uncertain. This CDR3 region has 13 residues. In germline, CDR1 is SGHDT, CDR2 YYEEEE. V was shortened by 0 bases and J by 1 base, with 4 bases between the two germline ends.

The chain is built from TRBV5-1 and TRBJ2-3, with D perhaps matching TRBD2 (7 bases). The CDR3 totals 16 residues. Germline V gene lookup returns CDR1 SGHRS and CDR2 YFSETQ. V was clipped by 1 base and J by 2 bases, with 14 bases between them. The CDR3 here is CASSLWSGGDTDTQYF. The CDR3 DNA reads TGCGCCAGCAGCTTGTGGTCGGGGGGCGACACAGATACGCAGTATTTT. Filled out from reference TRBV5-1 and TRBJ2-3, the complete variable domain reads KAGVTQTPRYLIKTRGQQVTLSCSPISGHRSVSWYQQTPGQGLQFLFEYFSETQRNKGNFPGRFSGRQFSNSRSEMNVSTLELGDSALYLCASSLWSGGDTDTQYFGPGTRLTVL.

The chain has TRBV5-4 and TRBJ2-7, with 10 bases that match TRBD2. J lost 1 base, V lost 1 base, and 2 bases had no gene match. The length of the CDR3 is 15 residues. Germline V gives CDR1 SGHNT, CDR2 YYREEE (reference sequence). The CDR3 spells CASSLPAGGSYEQYF. The CDR3 region has the DNA TGTGCCAGCAGCTTGCCAGCGGGGGGGTCCTACGAGCAGTACTTC.

The chain joins TRBV2 to TRBJ1-5; D is undetermined. Trimming pared 2 bases from V and 7 bases from J, leaving 12 bases between. The germline CDR1 and CDR2 sequences are SNHLY and FYNNEI. CDR3 length: 14 residues. CDR3: CASSEMPVEQPQHF. As DNA, the CDR3 is TGTGCCAGCAGTGAAATGCCAGTCGAACAGCCCCAGCATTTT.

Written as DNA, the CDR3 is TGCGCCAGCCGCCCCCAGGGACAGAATGAAAAACTGTTTTTT. It encodes CASRPQGQNEKLFF. The chain employs TRBV5-1 and TRBJ1-4; 7 bases map to TRBD1. CDR3 length equals 14 residues. V gave up 7 bases and J gave up 5 bases; unmatched junction bases: 8. Germline CDR1 and CDR2: SGHRS and YFSETQ.

V gene TRBV10-3 combines with J gene TRBJ1-5, with D hard to call. V was trimmed by 3 bases and J by 2 bases, leaving 2 bases between them. The germline V gene has CDR1 ENHRY and CDR2 SYGVKD. This CDR3 has 12 amino acids. Written as DNA, the CDR3 is TGTGCCATCAGTGACGGCAATCAGCCCCAGCATTTT. Protein: CAISDGNQPQHF.

This chain connects TRBV5-4 to TRBJ1-2; maybe TRBD1 (5 bases). The CDR3 loop spans 14 amino acids. V lost 4 bases and J lost 2, with 12 bases in between. Germline V CDR1 and CDR2: SGHNT, YYREEE (reference sequence). CDR3 nucleotides: TGTGCCAGCAGCCCGGGGGAGCCCAACTATGGCTACACCTTC. This encodes CASSPGEPNYGYTF. Full variable domain (remainder filled in from reference TRBV5-4 and TRBJ1-2): ETGVTQSPTHLIKTRGQQVTLRCSSQSGHNTVSWYQQALGQGPQFIFQYYREEENGRGNFPPRFSGLQFPNYSSELNVNALELDDSALYLCASSPGEPNYGYTFGSGTRLTVV.

A remark on this clone: This CDR3 is also generated by other DNA sequences in the sample. The V gene is TRBV5-1, the J gene TRBJ2-1, with 7 bases identical to TRBD2. V trimming: 5 bases; J trimming: 0 bases; junction bases outside the gene matches: 2. The length of the CDR3 is 14 residues. Germline V gene data show CDR1 as SGHRS and CDR2 as YFSETQ. The CDR3 spells CASRVAGSYNEQFF. The CDR3 DNA reads as TGCGCCAGCAGGGTAGCGGGCTCCTACAATGAGCAGTTCTTC.

CDR3 sequence (DNA): TGTGCCAGCAGCCCGGGGGGGCTCAGGGCAGATACGCAGTATTTT. The encoded protein is CASSPGGLRADTQYF. This chain connects TRBV5-4 to TRBJ2-3; 8 positions agree with TRBD2. CDR1 is SGHNT, CDR2 YYREEE, per germline (reference sequence). This CDR3 is built from 15 residues. The J segment lost 4 bases and the V segment lost 4 bases, leaving 8 bases of the junction unmatched.

The chain has TRBV30 and TRBJ2-5, with a tentative D call TRBD1 (5 bases). The germline gives CDR1 GTSNPN, CDR2 SVGIG (reference sequence). V lost 4 bases and J lost 2, with 11 bases in between. This CDR3 spans 13 amino acids. CDR3: CAWNGAPQETQYF. Written as DNA, the CDR3 is TGTGCCTGGAATGGGGCTCCGCAAGAGACCCAGTACTTC.

The J gene is TRBJ2-7, the V gene TRBV18; 8 bases fit TRBD2. Germline lookup yields CDR1 KGHSH and CDR2 LQKENI. This CDR3 region has 17 residues. J was trimmed by 1 base and V by 2 bases; bases with no gene match: 10. CDR3 in DNA: TGTGCCAGCTCACCAAGAGTCCTGGCGGGAGGATCCTACGAGCAGTACTTC. As protein: CASSPRVLAGGSYEQYF.

This clone has more than one count but fewer than ten. The genes are TRBV7-8 and TRBJ2-7; TRBD2 is a possible D gene (6 bases). Germline loops: CDR1 SGHVS, CDR2 FQNEAQ. CDR3 size: 14 residues. V lost 1 base, J lost 3 bases, and 10 bases lay in between. The CDR3 DNA follows: TGTGCCAGCAGCTTAGGGGGGGAGTACTACGAGCAGTACTTC. Amino acids: CASSLGGEYYEQYF.

The chain couples TRBV2 to TRBJ2-5; TRBD2 is a possible D gene (5 bases). The germline V gene encodes CDR1 SNHLY and CDR2 FYNNEI. Deletions cut 5 bases from V and 7 bases from J, with 11 bases between. This CDR3 comprises 12 residues. The CDR3 reads CASSTPGGTQYF. CDR3 in DNA: TGTGCCAGCAGTACTCCTGGAGGGACCCAGTACTTC.

The chain links TRBV5-5 to TRBJ2-2, with TRBD1 as a possible D gene (6 bases). This CDR3 is 14 amino acids long. Per germline, CDR1 SGHKS and CDR2 YYEKEE (reference sequence). V was pared by 0 bases and J by 4 bases, with 7 bases between. The DNA for the CDR3 is TGTGCCAGCAGCTTGGACAGGGTCACCGGGGAGCTGTTTTTT. Residues: CASSLDRVTGELFF. The variable domain in full, with the rest retrieved from reference TRBV5-5 and TRBJ2-2, is DAGVTQSPTHLIKTRGQQVTLRCSPISGHKSVSWYQQVLGQGPQFIFQYYEKEERGRGNFPDRFSARQFPNYSSELNVNALLLGDSALYLCASSLDRVTGELFFGEGSRLTVL.

The rearrangement joins TRBV5-4 to TRBJ2-5; TRBD2 might be the D (5 bases). Germline V gene sequence: CDR1 SGHNT, CDR2 YYREEE (reference sequence). The CDR3 is made up of 13 amino acids. V was pared by 0 bases and J by 5 bases, with 8 bases between. The CDR3 DNA reads TGTGCCAGCAGCTTGGGTGGCGGGGAGACCCAGTACTTC. Translation: CASSLGGGETQYF.

This clone is a singleton in its sample. The V gene is TRBV7-6, the J gene TRBJ1-3; D is ambiguous. This CDR3 region has 16 residues. Trimming took off 5 bases at V and 1 base at J, with 15 bases between the two ends. CDR1 SGHVS and CDR2 FNYEAQ come from the germline V gene. The CDR3 DNA is TGTGCCAGCAGCCCATCCTCAGGCTTTTCTGGAAACACCATATATTTT. Amino acids: CASSPSSGFSGNTIYF.